The sequence of this TCR beta chain was determined in a study of blood T cell repertoires in COVID-19. Whole-study context: Researchers got acute and convalescent COVID-19 samples from the United States, Italy and Spain. Nucleic acid was either cDNA or gDNA, and it came from T cells, B-cell-depleted T cells, or PBMCs.

Trimming pared 9 bases from V and 4 bases from J, leaving 13 bases between. Per germline, CDR1 SGHAT and CDR2 FQNNGV. This CDR3 region has 12 residues. During active infection, Seattle patients enrolled and were then monitored through disease. The authors' processing: Using reference gene primer amplification, nucleated cell counts were estimated. The assay was immunoSEQ multiplex PCR, and TCRdb's table has in-frame clones only and misses some. V, J and clone size are those of that table, while D and trimming were read from the DNA. The sample contains about 250,000 clones, around 88% of which appear only once.

Sequencing input: peripheral blood. The sequence came from a woman in her twenties or thirties with COVID-19, enrolled during active disease. The J gene is TRBJ2-7, the V gene TRBV11-2; a weak D match, TRBD1 (6 bases). The CDR3 DNA follows: TGTGCCAGTAATGGGGGCCCGTACGAGCAGTACTTC. It codes for CASNGGPYEQYF.